This entry is about one TCR beta chain. The sample comes from a study of blood T cell repertoires in COVID-19. The J segment lost 6 bases and the V segment lost 8 bases, leaving 6 bases of the junction unmatched. Germline CDR1 reads MRHNA; CDR2 reads SNTAGT. The CDR3 spans 13 residues. Profiling relied on immunoSEQ multiplex PCR, and the TCRdb table lists in-frame clones only, not all of them. In the table there are around 130,000 clones, over 75% of which are singletons. The sample comprised peripheral blood. This receptor was taken from a man in his 70s with active COVID-19. The chain links TRBV6-4 to TRBJ2-1; 8 bases agree with TRBD2. The CDR3 loop is CASGQRESNEQFF. The CDR3 DNA reads as TGTGCCAGCGGACAGCGGGAGAGCAATGAGCAGTTCTTC.